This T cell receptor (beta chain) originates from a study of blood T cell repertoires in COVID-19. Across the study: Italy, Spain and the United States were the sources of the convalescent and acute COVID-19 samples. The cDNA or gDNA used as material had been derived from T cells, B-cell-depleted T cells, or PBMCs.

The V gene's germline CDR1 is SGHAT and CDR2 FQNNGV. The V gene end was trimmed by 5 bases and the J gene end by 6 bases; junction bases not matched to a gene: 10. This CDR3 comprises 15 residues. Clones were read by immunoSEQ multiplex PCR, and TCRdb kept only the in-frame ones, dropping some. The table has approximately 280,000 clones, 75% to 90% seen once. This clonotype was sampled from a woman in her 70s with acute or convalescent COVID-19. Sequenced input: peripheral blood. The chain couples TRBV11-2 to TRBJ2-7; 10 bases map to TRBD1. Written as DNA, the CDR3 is TGTGCCAGCAGCAGGTCCTCGGGACAGGGGTTCGAGCAGTACTTC. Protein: CASSRSSGQGFEQYF. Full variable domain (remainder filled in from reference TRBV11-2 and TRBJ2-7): EAGVAQSPRYKIIEKRQSVAFWCNPISGHATLYWYQQILGQGPKLLIQFQNNGVVDDSQLPKDRFSAERLKGVDSTLKIQPAKLEDSAVYLCASSRSSGQGFEQYFGPGTRLTVT.